This T cell receptor (beta chain) appears in the sequencing data of a study of blood T cells in healthy people across ages. Per germline, CDR1 MNHEY and CDR2 SMNVEV (reference sequence). The CDR3 loop spans 16 amino acids. A J-beta primer mix and a sample-barcoded 5' primer were used in a second PCR of roughly 6 to 11 cycles. MiXCR, run by TCRdb on the 5' RACE reads, gives a single entry per CDR3 protein. The data show some 860,000 distinct CDR3 sequences, 45% to 70% seen once. The sequencing input was blood. This receptor was identified in a man aged 35 to 55 in good health. The V and J genes are TRBV27 and TRBJ2-5, with 12 bases that match TRBD2. The J call may be incorrect, as the DNA end agrees better with TRBJ2-7. For the CDR3, the DNA is TGTGCCAGCAGGGAAACTAGCGGGAGGCCTCAATACGAGCAGTACTTC. The encoded protein is CASRETSGRPQYEQYF.